Sequencing of this T cell receptor beta chain was carried out in a study of T cell repertoires in cytomegalovirus infection. Overall study: Public TCR beta signatures indicated both CMV infection and matching HLA type. Study-wide results and limits: Predominance within the ex vivo response was attributable to HLA-C-restricted CMV-specific TCR beta clonotypes. Identification of carriers of CMV plus the relevant HLA was performed using cumulative public TCR beta family frequency.

From the reads, TCRdb called clonotypes with MiXCR, one entry per CDR3 protein. Here the sample spans roughly 500,000 distinct CDR3 sequences, approximately 15% being singletons. Remarks on this clonotype: Its antigen is as yet unknown. A much larger clone lies a single base off, so this may be a read error.

The clonotype was recovered from a human donor in good health (CMV status not recorded). Some clones in this sample may be carry-over from other donors' samples. Specimen: CD8+ T cells from PBMCs.

For the CDR3, the DNA is TGCGCCAGCAGTGAACATAGCGGGGGCAGGGGTACGCAGTATTTT. It codes for CASSEHSGGRGTQYF. The chain joins TRBV10-2 to TRBJ2-3, with 9 bases identical to TRBD2. Trimming cost V 3 bases and J 8 bases; bases outside gene matches: 9. This CDR3 contains 15 residues. Looked up from germline, CDR1 is WSHSY and CDR2 is SAAADI.